Presented here are 2 T cell receptor beta chains from one specimen sequenced in a study of beta chain features in type 1 diabetes. Since all of the isolated RNA was reverse transcribed, expressed TCRB transcripts were what got sequenced. Generated by immunoSEQ multiplex PCR, the TCRdb table keeps only in-frame clones and is missing some. The sample contains 93,000 or so clones, roughly 28% of which appear only once. No antigens are known for them. Study-level results: The study found moderately but significantly shorter TCRB CDR3s in all four CD4+ subsets of Type 1 diabetes patients.

What was sequenced was central memory CD4+ T cells from blood. The origin of the receptors is a woman aged 18 to 35 with type 1 diabetes.

This chain links TRBV25-1 with TRBJ2-7, with 7 bases identical to TRBD2. Germline-derived CDR1 and CDR2 are MGHDK and SYGVNS. The CDR3 sequence is 13 residues long. The ends lost 10 bases at V and 2 bases at J; junction bases unmatched: 8. Here the CDR3 DNA reads TGTGCCACCGGGTCTAGCGGCACCTACGAGCAGTACTTC. Translation gives CATGSSGTYEQYF.

The rearrangement links TRBV4-3 to TRBJ1-1; 8 positions agree with TRBD1. The ends lost 3 bases at V and 10 bases at J; junction bases unmatched: 4. Germline V lookup: CDR1 LGHNA, CDR2 YSLEER. The CDR3 loop spans 12 amino acids. The CDR3 region is CASSHRDRGAFF. DNA of the CDR3: TGCGCCAGCAGCCACCGAGACAGGGGAGCTTTCTTT.